These T cell receptor beta chains were read from a single sample in a study of metastatic and nonmetastatic thyroid tumors. TCRdb re-clonotyped the PCR reads through MiXCR. The table includes approximately 25,000 clones, under 25% detected once. Material: blood. These receptors were collected from a male donor with papillary thyroid cancer or a benign thyroid nodule (not recorded which). Some clones in this sample may be carry-over from other donors' samples. Both conserved end residues are part of each CDR3. Where a row states a size, it is once, few, many or the class of an expanded clone; other rows omit it.

V gene: TRBV6-1
J gene: TRBJ2-7
clone size: medium-sized
CDR3 protein: CASTSRRDTSYEQYF

V gene: TRBV5-4
J gene: TRBJ2-7
clone size: .
CDR3 protein: CASSLASRRGSGEQYF

V gene: TRBV9
J gene: TRBJ2-2
clone size: many
CDR3 protein: CASSVRGDQNTGELFF

V gene: TRBV6-1
J gene: TRBJ1-2
clone size: .
CDR3 protein: CASDLSGGYTF

V gene: TRBV28
J gene: TRBJ2-5
clone size: many
CDR3 protein: CASWGLADETQYF

V gene: TRBV6-2/TRBV6-3
J gene: TRBJ2-2
clone size: once
CDR3 protein: CASTLRLAGQLFF

V gene: TRBV11-3
J gene: TRBJ1-3
clone size: many
CDR3 protein: CASSFYDSGNTIYF

V gene: TRBV5-1
J gene: TRBJ1-2
clone size: .
CDR3 protein: CASSAFHQYREDYGYTF

V gene: TRBV19
J gene: TRBJ1-1
clone size: many
CDR3 protein: CASSIDTGRFTEAFF

V gene: TRBV30
J gene: TRBJ1-3
clone size: .
CDR3 protein: CAWGLERSGNIIYF

V gene: TRBV5-6
J gene: TRBJ1-2
clone size: .
CDR3 protein: CASSLGTGIGCYGYTF

V gene: TRBV28
J gene: TRBJ2-7
clone size: many
CDR3 protein: CASSSKAHLSSYEQYF

V gene: TRBV20-1
J gene: TRBJ1-5
clone size: many
CDR3 protein: CSAGQAINQPQHF

V gene: TRBV20-1
J gene: TRBJ2-3
clone size: .
CDR3 protein: CSAPKPRTVGVTDTQYF

V gene: TRBV2
J gene: TRBJ2-7
clone size: .
CDR3 protein: CASSDPTQTYEQYF

V gene: TRBV20-1
J gene: TRBJ1-6
clone size: medium-sized
CDR3 protein: CSARDLRTGGPNSPLHF

V gene: TRBV5-6
J gene: TRBJ1-6
clone size: .
CDR3 protein: CPISLEPRKTGHNSPLHF

V gene: TRBV27
J gene: TRBJ2-5
clone size: many
CDR3 protein: CASSLGTGSAETQYF

V gene: TRBV7-9
J gene: TRBJ1-3
clone size: .
CDR3 protein: CASSLAQGSGNTIYF

V gene: TRBV19
J gene: TRBJ2-1
clone size: many
CDR3 protein: CASKGGGYNEQFF

V gene: TRBV15
J gene: TRBJ2-1
clone size: many
CDR3 protein: CATSRGSGRAPNEQFF

V gene: TRBV20-1
J gene: TRBJ1-2
clone size: many
CDR3 protein: CSARDRANYGYTF

V gene: TRBV15
J gene: TRBJ2-3
clone size: many
CDR3 protein: CATSRSLAGRGDTQYF

V gene: TRBV20-1
J gene: TRBJ2-7
clone size: .
CDR3 protein: CSAMDGSYEQYF

V gene: TRBV30
J gene: TRBJ1-1
clone size: .
CDR3 protein: CAWTLKGWGAEAFF

V gene: TRBV4-1
J gene: TRBJ1-1
clone size: .
CDR3 protein: CHSSHRSEAFF

V gene: TRBV18
J gene: TRBJ2-7
clone size: many
CDR3 protein: CASSPRGVGMDEQYF

V gene: TRBV7-7
J gene: TRBJ2-5
clone size: few
CDR3 protein: CASSSMTGGEETQYF

V gene: TRBV30
J gene: TRBJ2-3
clone size: many
CDR3 protein: CACNQGTDTQYF

V gene: TRBV12-3/TRBV12-4
J gene: TRBJ1-5
clone size: many
CDR3 protein: CASIPDPQEFNSNQPQHF

V gene: TRBV6-1
J gene: TRBJ2-1
clone size: many
CDR3 protein: CASGGLSVYNEQFF

V gene: TRBV21-1
J gene: TRBJ2-3
clone size: many
CDR3 protein: CASTPGERGFPHSTDTQYF

V gene: TRBV30
J gene: TRBJ2-2
clone size: .
CDR3 protein: CAWSEQARETRELFF

V gene: TRBV6-1
J gene: TRBJ2-7
clone size: many
CDR3 protein: CASSSQTGGLDEQYF

V gene: TRBV3-1
J gene: TRBJ1-2
clone size: once
CDR3 protein: CASSQGGLRADYGYTF

V gene: TRBV7-8
J gene: TRBJ2-7
clone size: many
CDR3 protein: CASSPGRFSYEQYF

V gene: TRBV6-1
J gene: TRBJ1-1
clone size: many
CDR3 protein: CASSYTHRGLDTEAFF

V gene: TRBV20-1
J gene: TRBJ1-1
clone size: many
CDR3 protein: CSARQGDTEAFF